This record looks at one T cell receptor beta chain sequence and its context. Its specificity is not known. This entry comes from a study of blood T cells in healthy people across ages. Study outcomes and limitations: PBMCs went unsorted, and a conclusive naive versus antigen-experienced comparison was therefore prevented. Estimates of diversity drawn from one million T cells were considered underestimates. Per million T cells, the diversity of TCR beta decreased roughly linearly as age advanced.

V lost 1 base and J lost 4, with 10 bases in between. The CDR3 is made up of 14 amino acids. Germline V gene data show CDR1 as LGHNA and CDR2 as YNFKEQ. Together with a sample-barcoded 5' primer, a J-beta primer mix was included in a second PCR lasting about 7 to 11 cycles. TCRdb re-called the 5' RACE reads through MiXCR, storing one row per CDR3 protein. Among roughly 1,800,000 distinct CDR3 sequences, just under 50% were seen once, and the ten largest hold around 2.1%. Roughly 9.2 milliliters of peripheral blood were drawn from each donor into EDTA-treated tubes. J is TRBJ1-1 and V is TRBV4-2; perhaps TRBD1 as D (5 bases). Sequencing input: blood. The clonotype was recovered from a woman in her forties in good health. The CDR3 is CASSQVLRGTEAFF. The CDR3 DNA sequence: TGTGCCAGCAGCCAAGTCTTGAGGGGCACTGAAGCTTTCTTT.